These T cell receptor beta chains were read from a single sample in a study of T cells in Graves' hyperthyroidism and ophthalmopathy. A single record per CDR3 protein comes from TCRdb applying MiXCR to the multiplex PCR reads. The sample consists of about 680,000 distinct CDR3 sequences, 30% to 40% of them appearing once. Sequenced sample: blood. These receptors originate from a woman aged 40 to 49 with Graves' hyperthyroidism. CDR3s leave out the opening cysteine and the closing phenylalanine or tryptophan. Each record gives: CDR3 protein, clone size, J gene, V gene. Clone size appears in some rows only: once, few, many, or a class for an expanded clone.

CDR3 protein: ASSYSAGARGYT
clone size: -
J gene: TRBJ1-2
V gene: TRBV10-3

CDR3 protein: VSRITGTEGYT
clone size: few
J gene: TRBJ1-2
V gene: TRBV19

CDR3 protein: ASRLAVNSGANVLT
clone size: -
J gene: TRBJ2-6
V gene: TRBV5-1

CDR3 protein: ASSQTGLTNEKLF
clone size: -
J gene: TRBJ1-4
V gene: TRBV4-1

CDR3 protein: ASSHGSDEQY
clone size: many
J gene: TRBJ2-7
V gene: TRBV6-5

CDR3 protein: ASKGGEKLF
clone size: many
J gene: TRBJ1-4
V gene: TRBV19

CDR3 protein: AISEGQEKGKETQY
clone size: many
J gene: TRBJ2-5
V gene: TRBV10-3

CDR3 protein: ASSPTGVSAYEQY
clone size: many
J gene: TRBJ2-7
V gene: TRBV7-9

CDR3 protein: SVGWASGAYEQY
clone size: few
J gene: TRBJ2-7
V gene: TRBV29-1

CDR3 protein: ASSRWTANTYEQY
clone size: -
J gene: TRBJ2-7
V gene: TRBV28

CDR3 protein: ASRISRDSLYGYT
clone size: few
J gene: TRBJ1-2
V gene: TRBV12-3/TRBV12-4

CDR3 protein: SFDLTSGSYEQY
clone size: -
J gene: TRBJ2-7
V gene: TRBV29-1

CDR3 protein: ASSAGDTDTQY
clone size: -
J gene: TRBJ2-3
V gene: TRBV7-3

CDR3 protein: ASSPQPGTNQPQH
clone size: many
J gene: TRBJ1-5
V gene: TRBV2

CDR3 protein: ASSVGQGSYGYTIY
clone size: -
J gene: TRBJ1-3
V gene: TRBV7-8

CDR3 protein: ASSLETTPVNTEAF
clone size: -
J gene: TRBJ1-1
V gene: TRBV5-8

CDR3 protein: ASSLSRLQETQY
clone size: few
J gene: TRBJ2-5
V gene: TRBV7-2

CDR3 protein: ASSQEWQGAGKT
clone size: few
J gene: TRBJ1-2
V gene: TRBV4-1

CDR3 protein: ASSPPGGGQPQH
clone size: few
J gene: TRBJ1-5
V gene: TRBV4-3

CDR3 protein: ASSPGTSGYEQY
clone size: many
J gene: TRBJ2-7
V gene: TRBV7-2

CDR3 protein: ASRLGITEAF
clone size: -
J gene: TRBJ1-1
V gene: TRBV6-5

CDR3 protein: ASSEGTGRVGYGYT
clone size: -
J gene: TRBJ1-2
V gene: TRBV7-2

CDR3 protein: ASSRAGTNTEAF
clone size: few
J gene: TRBJ1-1
V gene: TRBV12-3/TRBV12-4

CDR3 protein: ASSSPGQGYYGYT
clone size: -
J gene: TRBJ1-2
V gene: TRBV2

CDR3 protein: ASRTAQAYYNSPLH
clone size: -
J gene: TRBJ1-6
V gene: TRBV7-2

CDR3 protein: ASSLANDSPLH
clone size: many
J gene: TRBJ1-6
V gene: TRBV5-5

CDR3 protein: ASGIQGAQQPQH
clone size: -
J gene: TRBJ1-5
V gene: TRBV28

CDR3 protein: ASSYGLADITYEQY
clone size: many
J gene: TRBJ2-7
V gene: TRBV4-1

CDR3 protein: ASSSGRDNQPQH
clone size: many
J gene: TRBJ1-5
V gene: TRBV19

CDR3 protein: ASSPGTSGPGDTQY
clone size: -
J gene: TRBJ2-3
V gene: TRBV2

CDR3 protein: ASSEGTGGWGYGYT
clone size: -
J gene: TRBJ1-2
V gene: TRBV2

CDR3 protein: ASSRGQGASYEQY
clone size: -
J gene: TRBJ2-7
V gene: TRBV7-9

CDR3 protein: ASSRGTGGLNHEKLF
clone size: -
J gene: TRBJ1-4
V gene: TRBV14

CDR3 protein: ASSQSVRGRLYGYT
clone size: -
J gene: TRBJ1-2
V gene: TRBV16

CDR3 protein: ASSFSGRDRGYYEQY
clone size: -
J gene: TRBJ2-7
V gene: TRBV7-8